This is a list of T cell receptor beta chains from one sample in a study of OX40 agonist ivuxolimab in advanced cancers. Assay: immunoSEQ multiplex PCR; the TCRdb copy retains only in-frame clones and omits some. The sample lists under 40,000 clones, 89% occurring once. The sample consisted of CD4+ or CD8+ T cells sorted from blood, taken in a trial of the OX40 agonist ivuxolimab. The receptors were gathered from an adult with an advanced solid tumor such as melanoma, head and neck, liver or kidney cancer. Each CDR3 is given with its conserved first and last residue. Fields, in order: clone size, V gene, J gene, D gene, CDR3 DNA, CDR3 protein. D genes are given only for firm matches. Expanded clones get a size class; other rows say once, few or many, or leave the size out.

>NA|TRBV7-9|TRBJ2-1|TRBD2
TGTGCCAGCAGCTTAGGCCAGCGGGGGACCAATGAGCAGTTCTTC
CASSLGQRGTNEQFF
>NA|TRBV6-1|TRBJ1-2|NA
TGTGCCAGCATCCTACAGTTGGGCCTCAACTATGGCTACACCTTC
CASILQLGLNYGYTF
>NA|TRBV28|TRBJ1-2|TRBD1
TGTGCCAGCCTCGGAGGGGGGACAGGGGGCTCCAACTATGGCTACACCTTC
CASLGGGTGGSNYGYTF
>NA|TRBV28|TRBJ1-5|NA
TGTGCCAGCAGTTTCATTGGTGTGGTAGATAGCAATCAGCCCCAGCATTTT
CASSFIGVVDSNQPQHF
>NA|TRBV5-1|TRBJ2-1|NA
TGCGCCAGCAGCTTCGGGGGCGACGTAAATGAGCAGTTCTTC
CASSFGGDVNEQFF
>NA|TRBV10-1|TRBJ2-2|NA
TGCGCCAGCAGTGCTACGAACACCGGGGAGCTGTTTTTT
CASSATNTGELFF
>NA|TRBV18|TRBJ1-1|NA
TGTGCCAGCTCACCAATACAGGGCGGCACTGAAGCTTTCTTT
CASSPIQGGTEAFF
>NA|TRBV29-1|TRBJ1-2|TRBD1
TGCAGCGCCGGGACAGGAGGTGGCTACACCTTC
CSAGTGGGYTF
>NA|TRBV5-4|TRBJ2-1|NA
TGTGCCAGCAGCCCGTTTCCCAAGGGGGGTTACAATGAGCAGTTCTTC
CASSPFPKGGYNEQFF
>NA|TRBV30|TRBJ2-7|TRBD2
TGTGCCTGGTGCACCGGGACTAGCTACGAGCAGTACTTC
CAWCTGTSYEQYF
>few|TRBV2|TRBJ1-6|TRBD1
TGTGCCAGCGGTCGGGACAGGGGGCAATCACCCCTCCACTTT
CASGRDRGQSPLHF